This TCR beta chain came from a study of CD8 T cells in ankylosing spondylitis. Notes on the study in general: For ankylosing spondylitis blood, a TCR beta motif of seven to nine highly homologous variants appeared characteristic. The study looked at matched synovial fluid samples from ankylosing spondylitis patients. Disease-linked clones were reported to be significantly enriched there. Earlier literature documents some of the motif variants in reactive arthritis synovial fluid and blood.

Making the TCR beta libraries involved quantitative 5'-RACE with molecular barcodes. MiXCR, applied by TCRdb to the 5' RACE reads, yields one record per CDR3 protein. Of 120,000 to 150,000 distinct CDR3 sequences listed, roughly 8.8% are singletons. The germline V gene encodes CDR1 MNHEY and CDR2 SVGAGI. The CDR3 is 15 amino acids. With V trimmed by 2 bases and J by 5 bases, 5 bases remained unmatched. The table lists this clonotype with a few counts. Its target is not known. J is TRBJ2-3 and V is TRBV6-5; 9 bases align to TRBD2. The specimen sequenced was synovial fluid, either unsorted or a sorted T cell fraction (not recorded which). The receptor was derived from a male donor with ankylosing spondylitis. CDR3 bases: TGTGCCAGCAGTTACACAGCGGGGGGCGGAGATACGCAGTATTTT. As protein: CASSYTAGGGDTQYF.